The clone carrying this T cell receptor (beta chain) was detected a few times. Its antigen is as yet unknown. Germline CDR1 reads MNHEY; CDR2 reads SMNVEV (reference sequence). The V segment lost 4 bases and the J segment 5 bases; nucleotides outside the gene matches: 1. This CDR3 region has 13 residues. PCR primers comprised 60 Vbeta and 13 Jbeta primers. Clones were read by immunoSEQ multiplex PCR, and TCRdb kept only the in-frame ones, dropping some. The sample includes 200,000 to 250,000 clones, roughly 80% of them seen just once. The entry originates in a study of cytomegalovirus exposure and HLA in healthy donors. Findings and caveats of the study: An apparent linkage of common viral pathogens to several of the most significant clusters emerged in a later analysis.

The chain links TRBV27 to TRBJ2-2; 7 positions agree with TRBD1. Sequenced sample: PBMCs. The source is a male donor in good health and CMV-seronegative. The CDR3 nucleotides read TGTGCCAGCAGTTCACAGGGGACCGGGGAGCTGTTTTTT. As protein: CASSSQGTGELFF.